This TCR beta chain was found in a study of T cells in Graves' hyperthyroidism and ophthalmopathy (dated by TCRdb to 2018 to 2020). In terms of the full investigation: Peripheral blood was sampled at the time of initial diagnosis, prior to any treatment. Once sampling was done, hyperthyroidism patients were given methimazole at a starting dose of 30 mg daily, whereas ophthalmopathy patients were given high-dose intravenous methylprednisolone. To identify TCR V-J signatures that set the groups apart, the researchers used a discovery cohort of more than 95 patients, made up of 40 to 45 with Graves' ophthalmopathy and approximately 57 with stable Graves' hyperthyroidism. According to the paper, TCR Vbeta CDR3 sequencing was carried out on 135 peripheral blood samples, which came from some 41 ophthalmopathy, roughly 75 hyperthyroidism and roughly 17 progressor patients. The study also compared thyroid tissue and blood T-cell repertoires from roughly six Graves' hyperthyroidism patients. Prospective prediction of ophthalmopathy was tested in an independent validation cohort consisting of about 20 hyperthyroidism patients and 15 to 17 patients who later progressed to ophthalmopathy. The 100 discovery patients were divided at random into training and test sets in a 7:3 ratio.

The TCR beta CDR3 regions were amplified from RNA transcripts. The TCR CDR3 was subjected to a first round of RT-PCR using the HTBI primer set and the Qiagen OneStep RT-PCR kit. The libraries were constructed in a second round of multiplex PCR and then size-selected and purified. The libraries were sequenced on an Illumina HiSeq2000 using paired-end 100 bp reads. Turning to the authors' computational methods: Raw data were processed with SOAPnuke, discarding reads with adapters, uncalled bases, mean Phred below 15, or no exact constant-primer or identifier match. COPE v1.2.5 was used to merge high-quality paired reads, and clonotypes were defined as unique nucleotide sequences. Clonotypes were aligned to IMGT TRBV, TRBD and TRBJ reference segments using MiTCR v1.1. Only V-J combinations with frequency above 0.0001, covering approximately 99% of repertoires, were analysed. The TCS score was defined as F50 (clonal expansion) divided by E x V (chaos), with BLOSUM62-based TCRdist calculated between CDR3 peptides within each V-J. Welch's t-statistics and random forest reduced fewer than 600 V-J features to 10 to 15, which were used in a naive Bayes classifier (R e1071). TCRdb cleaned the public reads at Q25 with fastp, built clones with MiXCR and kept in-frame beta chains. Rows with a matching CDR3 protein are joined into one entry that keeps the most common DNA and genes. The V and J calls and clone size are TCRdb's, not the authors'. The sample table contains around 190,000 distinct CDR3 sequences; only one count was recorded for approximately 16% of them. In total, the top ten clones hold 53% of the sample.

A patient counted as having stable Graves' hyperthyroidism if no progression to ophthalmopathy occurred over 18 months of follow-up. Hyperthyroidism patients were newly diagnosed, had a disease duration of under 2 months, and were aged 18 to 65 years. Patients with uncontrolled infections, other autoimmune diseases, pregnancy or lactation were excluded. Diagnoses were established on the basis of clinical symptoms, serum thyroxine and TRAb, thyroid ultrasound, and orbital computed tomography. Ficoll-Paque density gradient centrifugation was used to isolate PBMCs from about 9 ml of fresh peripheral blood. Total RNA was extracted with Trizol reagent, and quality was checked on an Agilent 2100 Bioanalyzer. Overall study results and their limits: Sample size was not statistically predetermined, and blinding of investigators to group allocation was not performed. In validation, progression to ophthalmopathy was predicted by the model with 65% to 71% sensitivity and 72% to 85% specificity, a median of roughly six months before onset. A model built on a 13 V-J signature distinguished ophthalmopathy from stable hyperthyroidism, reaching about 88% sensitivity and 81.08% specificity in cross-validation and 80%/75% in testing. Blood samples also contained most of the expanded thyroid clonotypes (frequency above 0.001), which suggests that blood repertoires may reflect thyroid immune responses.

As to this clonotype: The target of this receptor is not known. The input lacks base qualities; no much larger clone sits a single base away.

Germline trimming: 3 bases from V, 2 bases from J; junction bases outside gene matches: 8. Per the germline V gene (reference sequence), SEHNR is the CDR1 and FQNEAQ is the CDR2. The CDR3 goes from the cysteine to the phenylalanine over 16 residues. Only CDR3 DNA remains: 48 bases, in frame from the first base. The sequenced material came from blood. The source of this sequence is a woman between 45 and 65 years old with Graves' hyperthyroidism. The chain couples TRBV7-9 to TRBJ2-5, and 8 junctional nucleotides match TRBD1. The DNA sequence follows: TGTGCCAGCAGCTTTACCTCAGGGGGCAATCAAGAGACCCAGTACTTC. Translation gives CASSFTSGGNQETQYF.